The TCR beta chain described here comes from a study of T cell repertoires in cytomegalovirus infection (dated by TCRdb to the late 2010s). Turning to the overall study: Donor HLA type was relevant to the analysis, as public TCR beta signatures indicated carriage of CMV infection together with the matching HLA type.

Of note for this clonotype: Its binding antigen is unknown. A read error is possible here, since a much larger clone lies one base away.

The reads were generated on an Illumina HiSeq 1500. The public reads were reanalyzed by TCRdb: fastp trimming at Q25, MiXCR alignment, in-frame beta chains only. Every distinct CDR3 protein forms one entry, paired with its most common genes and DNA. A total of about 100,000 distinct CDR3 sequences appear in this sample, about 22% of them only once. The top ten clones comprise around 40% of the sample. Overall study results and their limits: The ex vivo response was dominated by HLA-C-restricted CMV-specific TCR beta clonotypes, which also provided the single most frequent clonotype in two of eight donors. Carriers of CMV infection plus the relevant HLA type were discriminated by the cumulative frequency of public TCR beta family members in the study cohort and in an independent roughly 400-donor cohort.

Trimming takes 5 bases from V and 1 base from J, and the germline ends sit 15 bases apart. The cysteine opens and the phenylalanine closes a CDR3 of 16 amino acids. Only the CDR3 DNA stays, 48 bases, in frame from base 1. CDR1 is given as MDHEN and CDR2 as SYDVKM, both from the germline V gene. The sequence is built from TRBV28 and TRBJ2-4, and the D gene may be TRBD1, 6 bases matching. The TCR sequence derives from a human donor in good health (CMV status not recorded). Some clones in this sample may be carry-over from other donors' samples. What was sequenced was CD8+ T cells from PBMCs. The DNA sequence reads TGTGCCAGCAGTACCACAGGGATCTCGGCCAAAAACATTCAGTACTTC. Protein translation: CASSTTGISAKNIQYF.